The T cell receptor (beta chain) described here comes from a study of blood T cells in healthy people across ages. With 8 bases removed from V and 5 bases from J, the gap between germline ends came to 15 bases. The CDR3 spans 13 residues. A second PCR of roughly 7 to 11 cycles used a sample-barcoded 5' primer and a J-beta primer mix. TCRdb passed the 5' RACE reads through MiXCR, listing each CDR3 protein once. The sample consists of roughly 860,000 distinct CDR3 sequences, less than 80% of them appearing once. There are a few counts of this clonotype. The material sequenced was blood. V is TRBV12-3 or TRBV12-4 and J is TRBJ1-2; possibly TRBD1 for D (6 bases). The TCR comes from a man aged 25-40 years in good health. This CDR3 reads CASADRPFYGYTF. Here the CDR3 DNA reads TGTGCCAGCGCTGACAGGCCCTTTTATGGCTACACCTTC.